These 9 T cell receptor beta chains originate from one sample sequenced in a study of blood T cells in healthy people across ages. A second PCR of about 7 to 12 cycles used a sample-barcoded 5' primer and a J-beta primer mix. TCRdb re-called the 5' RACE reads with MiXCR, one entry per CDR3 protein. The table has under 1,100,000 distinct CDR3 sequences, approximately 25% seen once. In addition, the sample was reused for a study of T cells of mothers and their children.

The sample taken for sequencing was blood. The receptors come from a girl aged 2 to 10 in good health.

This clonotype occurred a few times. CDR3 in amino acids: CSVASGRYNEQFF. CDR3 nucleotide sequence: TGCAGTGTAGCTAGCGGGAGGTACAATGAGCAGTTCTTC. The J gene is TRBJ2-5, the V gene TRBV20-1; 11 nucleotides agree with TRBD2. The J call may be wrong; the DNA end is better matched by TRBJ2-1. The CDR3 runs 13 residues. Germline V lookup: CDR1 DFQATT, CDR2 SNEGSKA (reference sequence).

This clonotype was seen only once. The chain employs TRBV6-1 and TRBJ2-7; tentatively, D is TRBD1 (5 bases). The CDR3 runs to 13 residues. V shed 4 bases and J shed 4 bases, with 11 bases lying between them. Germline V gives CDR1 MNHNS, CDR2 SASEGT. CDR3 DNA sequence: TGTGCCAGCAGTGTACAGGACGGTTACGAGCAGTACTTC. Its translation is CASSVQDGYEQYF.

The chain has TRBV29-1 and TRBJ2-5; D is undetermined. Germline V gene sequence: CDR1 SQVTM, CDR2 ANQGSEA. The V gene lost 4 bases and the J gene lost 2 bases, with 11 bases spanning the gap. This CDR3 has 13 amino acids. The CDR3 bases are TGCAGCGTTGCTTTCGGAACTCAAGAGACCCAGTACTTC. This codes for CSVAFGTQETQYF.

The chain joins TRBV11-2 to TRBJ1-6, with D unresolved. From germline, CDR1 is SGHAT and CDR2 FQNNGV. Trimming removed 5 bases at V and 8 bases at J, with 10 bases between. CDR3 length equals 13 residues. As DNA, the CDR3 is TGTGCCAGCAGCACCCACCTAGATTCACCCCTCCACTTT. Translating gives CASSTHLDSPLHF.

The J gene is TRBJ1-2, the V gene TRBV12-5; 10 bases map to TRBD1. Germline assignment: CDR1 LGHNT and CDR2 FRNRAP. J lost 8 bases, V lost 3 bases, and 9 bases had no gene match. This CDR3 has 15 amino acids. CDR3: CASGFQPGQGTGYTF. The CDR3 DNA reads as TGTGCTAGTGGTTTCCAACCGGGACAGGGGACCGGCTACACCTTC.

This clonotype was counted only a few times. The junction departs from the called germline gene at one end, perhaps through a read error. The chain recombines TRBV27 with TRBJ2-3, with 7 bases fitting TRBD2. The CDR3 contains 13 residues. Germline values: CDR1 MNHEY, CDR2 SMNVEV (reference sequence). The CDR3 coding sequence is TGTGCCAGCAGTTGGGGGGGAAAAGAGACCCAGTACTTT. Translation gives CASSWGGKETQYF.

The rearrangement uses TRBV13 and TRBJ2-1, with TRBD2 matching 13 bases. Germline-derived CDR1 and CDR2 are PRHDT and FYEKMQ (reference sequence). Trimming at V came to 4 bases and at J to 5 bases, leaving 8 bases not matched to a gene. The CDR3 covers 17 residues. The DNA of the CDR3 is TGTGCCAGCAGCTCGCCGGACACTAGCGGGGGGGACAATGAGCAGTTCTTC. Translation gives CASSSPDTSGGDNEQFF.

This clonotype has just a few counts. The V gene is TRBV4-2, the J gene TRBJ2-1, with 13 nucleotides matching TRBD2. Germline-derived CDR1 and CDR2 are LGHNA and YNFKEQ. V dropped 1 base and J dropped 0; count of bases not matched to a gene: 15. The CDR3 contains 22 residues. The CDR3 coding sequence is TGTGCCAGCAGCCAAGCCCCGACTAGCGGGGGGCTCATTACGAGCTCCTACAATGAGCAGTTCTTC. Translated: CASSQAPTSGGLITSSYNEQFF.

CDR3: CSVTGLGDYEQYF. DNA of the CDR3: TGCAGCGTTACCGGCCTGGGGGACTACGAGCAGTACTTC. The chain carries TRBV29-1 and TRBJ2-5; D might be TRBD1 or TRBD2, each matching 5 bases. The better agreement between TRBJ2-7 and the DNA end casts doubt on the J call. This CDR3 comprises 13 residues. Germline CDR1 and CDR2: SQVTM and ANQGSEA.